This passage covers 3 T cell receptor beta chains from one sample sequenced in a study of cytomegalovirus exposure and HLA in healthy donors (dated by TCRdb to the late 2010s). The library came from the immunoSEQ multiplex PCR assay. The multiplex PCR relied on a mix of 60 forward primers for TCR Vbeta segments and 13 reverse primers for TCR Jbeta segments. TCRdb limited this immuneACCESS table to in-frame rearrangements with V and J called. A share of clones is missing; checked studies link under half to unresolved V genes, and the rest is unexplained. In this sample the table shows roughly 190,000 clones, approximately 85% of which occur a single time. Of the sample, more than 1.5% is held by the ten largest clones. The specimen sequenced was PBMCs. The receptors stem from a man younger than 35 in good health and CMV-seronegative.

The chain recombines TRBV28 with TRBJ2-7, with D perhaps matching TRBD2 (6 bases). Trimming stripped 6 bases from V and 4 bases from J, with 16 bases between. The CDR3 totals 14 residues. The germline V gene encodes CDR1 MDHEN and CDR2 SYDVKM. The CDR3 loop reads CASRPGLATYEQYF. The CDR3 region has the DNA TGTGCCAGCAGGCCGGGACTCGCGACTTACGAGCAGTACTTC.

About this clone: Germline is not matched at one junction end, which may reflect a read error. The CDR3 nucleotides read TGCGCCAGCAGCTTGGGGGGGAGAGCGGGGGTCCAAGAGGCCCAGTACTTC. It codes for CASSLGGRAGVQEAQYF. This chain uses TRBV5-1 with TRBJ2-5, with 8 bases that match TRBD2. The germline V gene encodes CDR1 SGHRS and CDR2 YFSETQ. CDR3 length equals 17 residues.

This CDR3 is CASSPMTGGSYEQYF. The CDR3 DNA reads TGTGCCAGCAGCCCAATGACAGGGGGCTCCTACGAGCAGTACTTC. This chain connects TRBV7-2 to TRBJ2-7; TRBD1 agrees at 9 bases. The CDR3 has 15 residues. Losses at the gene ends were 5 bases for V and 0 bases for J; bases not matched to a gene: 5. Looked up from germline, CDR1 is SGHTA and CDR2 is FQGNSA.